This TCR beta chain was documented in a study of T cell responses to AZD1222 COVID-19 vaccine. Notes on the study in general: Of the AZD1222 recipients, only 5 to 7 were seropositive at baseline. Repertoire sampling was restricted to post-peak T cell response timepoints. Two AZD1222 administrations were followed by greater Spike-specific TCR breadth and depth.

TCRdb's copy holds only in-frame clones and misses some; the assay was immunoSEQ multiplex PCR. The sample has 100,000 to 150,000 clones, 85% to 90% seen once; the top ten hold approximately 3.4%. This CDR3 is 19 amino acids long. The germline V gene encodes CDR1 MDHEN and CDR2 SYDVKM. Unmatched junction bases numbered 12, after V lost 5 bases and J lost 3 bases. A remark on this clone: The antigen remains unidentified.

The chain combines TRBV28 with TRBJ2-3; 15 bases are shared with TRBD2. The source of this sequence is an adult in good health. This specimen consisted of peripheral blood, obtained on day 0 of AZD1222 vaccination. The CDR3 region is CASSTTPGLAGGRTDTQYF. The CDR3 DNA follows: TGTGCCAGCAGTACTACACCAGGACTAGCGGGAGGGCGAACAGATACGCAGTATTTT.